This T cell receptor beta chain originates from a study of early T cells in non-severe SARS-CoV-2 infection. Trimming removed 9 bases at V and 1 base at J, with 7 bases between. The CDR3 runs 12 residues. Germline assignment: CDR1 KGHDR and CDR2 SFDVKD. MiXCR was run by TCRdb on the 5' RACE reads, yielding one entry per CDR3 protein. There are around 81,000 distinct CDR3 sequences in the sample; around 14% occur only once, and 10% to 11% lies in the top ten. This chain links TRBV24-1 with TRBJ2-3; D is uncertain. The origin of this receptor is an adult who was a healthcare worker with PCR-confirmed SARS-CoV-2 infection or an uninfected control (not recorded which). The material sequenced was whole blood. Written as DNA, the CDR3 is TGTGCCACCTCCCTTGGCACAGATACGCAGTATTTT. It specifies CATSLGTDTQYF.